Detailed here is one T cell receptor beta chain. The antigen is unknown. This CDR3 has 15 amino acids. Trimming cost V 6 bases and J 0 bases; bases outside gene matches: 3. Germline V gene sequence: CDR1 SGHRS, CDR2 YFSETQ. This record belongs to a study of cytomegalovirus exposure and HLA in healthy donors. General study findings and limits: Whilst most TCR sequences proved rare, a subset of public TCRs occurred across many donors. Researchers reported in a later analysis that common viral pathogens appeared linked to several top clusters. In most subjects, TCR beta sequences reportedly gave accurate predictions of HLA-A and HLA-B alleles. In a later analysis, HLA-associated TCR beta chains were more clonally expanded than equally common others.

In the PCR, 60 Vbeta and 13 Jbeta primers were used. Clones were sequenced by immunoSEQ multiplex PCR, and TCRdb holds only the in-frame ones, with some missing. Here the sample spans around 150,000 clones, 76% being singletons. Sequenced: PBMCs. The receptor was isolated from a male donor in good health and CMV-seronegative. The V call is TRBV5-1, the J call TRBJ2-2, with TRBD2 matching 9 bases. In nucleotides, the CDR3 is TGCGCCAGCACCCGACTAGCGGCGAACACCGGGGAGCTGTTTTTT. This gives the protein CASTRLAANTGELFF.